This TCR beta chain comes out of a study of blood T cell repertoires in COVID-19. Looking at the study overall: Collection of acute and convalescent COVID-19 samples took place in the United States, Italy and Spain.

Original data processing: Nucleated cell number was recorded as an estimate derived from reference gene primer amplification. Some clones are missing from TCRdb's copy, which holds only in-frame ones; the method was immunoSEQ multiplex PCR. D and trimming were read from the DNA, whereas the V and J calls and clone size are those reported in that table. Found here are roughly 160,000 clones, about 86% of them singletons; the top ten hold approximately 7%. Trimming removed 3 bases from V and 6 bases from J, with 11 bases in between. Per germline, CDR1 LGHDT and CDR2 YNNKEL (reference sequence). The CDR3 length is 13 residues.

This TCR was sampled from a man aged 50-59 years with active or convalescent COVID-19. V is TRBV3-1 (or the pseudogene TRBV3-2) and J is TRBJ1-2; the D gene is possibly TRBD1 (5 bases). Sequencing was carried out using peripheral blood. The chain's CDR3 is CASSQSQVNGYTF. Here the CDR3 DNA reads TGTGCCAGCAGCCAGTCACAGGTTAATGGCTACACCTTC.